The source of this T cell receptor beta chain is a study of regulatory T cells in long-lasting Graves disease. Study-wide findings and caveats: There was favoring of TRBV28, TRBJ1-2 and TRBJ2-5 in persistent disease. Persistent Graves' patients showed less TCR diversity than newly diagnosed patients showed. Analysis covered peripheral blood alone, not thyroid tissue.

CDR1 is SGHDT, CDR2 YYEEEE, per germline. V lost 5 bases and J 0 bases, leaving 12 bases between the germline ends. The CDR3 covers 15 residues. Indicated time point: persistent/refractory GD, antithyroid drugs over 5 years with positive TRAb. PBMC RNA served as the TCR library source. The patients included were those that came from an endocrinology department in Xi'an, China. A word on this clonotype: Its antigen is as yet unknown.

Libraries of TCR beta came from iRepertoire HTBI primers plus Arm-PCR of CDR3 regions. One entry per CDR3 protein, called by TCRdb with MiXCR from the multiplex PCR reads. The sample yields roughly 400,000 distinct CDR3 sequences, roughly 21% seen once. The clonotype was recovered from a female donor with Graves disease. The material sequenced was peripheral blood mononuclear cells (PBMCs), taken when the disease was refractory, from a patient treated with antithyroid drugs. V and J are TRBV5-6 and TRBJ1-3; D is uncertain. The CDR3: CASRQGPTSGNTIYF. CDR3 nucleotide sequence: TGTGCCAGCAGACAAGGACCGACCTCTGGAAACACCATATATTTT.